What follows are 9 T cell receptor beta chains derived from one specimen sequenced in a study of human T cells and chemical hapten exposure. Time point specified: patch test 3, about 24 weeks after DPC sensitization. Indicated treatment: therapeutic diphenylcyclopropenone sensitization with weekly scalp DPC. Each CDR3 protein is one row after TCRdb ran MiXCR on the RACE reads. The data hold more than 85,000 distinct CDR3 sequences, with roughly a third observed a single time. The starting material was whole blood, obtained in connection with sensitization to the hapten diphenylcyclopropenone (DPC). These receptors were taken from a man between 35 and 55 years old with alopecia areata. Some clones in this sample may be carry-over from other donors' samples.

This chain joins TRBV10-3 and TRBJ2-3; 7 positions match TRBD1. J was trimmed by 4 bases and V by 5 bases; bases with no gene match: 9. Germline V gene data show CDR1 as ENHRY and CDR2 as SYGVKD. This CDR3 spans 15 amino acids. The CDR3 protein is CAISLIGDSPDTQYF. DNA for the CDR3: TGTGCCATCAGTCTGATAGGGGACAGTCCAGATACGCAGTATTTT.

The chain has TRBV6-5 and TRBJ1-5, with 8 positions matching TRBD1. This CDR3 is built from 14 residues. The trim removed 8 bases at V and 9 bases at J, leaving 12 bases unmatched. Germline lookup yields CDR1 MNHEY and CDR2 SVGAGI. CDR3 sequence: CASQEGTGVWPQHF. In DNA, the CDR3 is TGTGCCAGCCAAGAAGGGACAGGTGTATGGCCCCAGCATTTT.

The gene calls are TRBV6-2 or TRBV6-3 and TRBJ2-7, with 8 bases fitting TRBD2. V was clipped by 6 bases and J by 5 bases; unmatched bases: 3. The CDR3 is 12 amino acids. From germline, CDR1 is MNHEY and CDR2 SVGEGT. In DNA form, the CDR3 reads TGTGCCAGCAGAGGACTAGCCCACGAGCAGTACTTC. Its protein product is CASRGLAHEQYF.

The gene calls are TRBV9 and TRBJ2-3; no reliable D call. This CDR3 comprises 14 residues. CDR1 and CDR2 from the germline V gene are SGDLS and YYNGEE. V was trimmed by 4 bases and J by 4 bases, leaving 13 bases between them. The CDR3 protein is CASSSQPAPDTQYF. The CDR3 DNA sequence: TGTGCCAGCAGCTCACAACCTGCCCCAGATACGCAGTATTTT.

This rearrangement joins TRBV15 to TRBJ2-2; D is possibly TRBD2 (6 bases). The CDR3 is 15 amino acids. Per germline, CDR1 LNHNV and CDR2 YYDKDF (reference sequence). Trimming cost V 4 bases and J 6 bases, with 15 bases left between them. CDR3: CATSIGTGAPGELFF. CDR3 sequence (DNA): TGTGCCACCAGCATAGGTACGGGAGCCCCCGGGGAGCTGTTTTTT.

J is TRBJ2-3 and V is TRBV27, with D perhaps TRBD2 (6 bases). Germline V CDR1 and CDR2: MNHEY, SMNVEV (reference sequence). V lost 5 bases and J 2 bases, leaving 20 bases between the germline ends. CDR3 size: 17 residues. The CDR3 loop reads CASSIGWGEAFTDTQYF. CDR3 DNA sequence: TGTGCCAGCAGTATAGGATGGGGGGAAGCCTTCACAGATACGCAGTATTTT.

V usage is TRBV6-5 and J usage is TRBJ1-1; D remains ambiguous. This CDR3 is 15 amino acids long. V gave up 4 bases and J gave up 1 base, with 13 bases separating them. Germline CDR1 and CDR2: MNHEY and SVGAGI. The CDR3 coding sequence is TGTGCCAGCAGTTCCCCCCGGGGAGGGAACACTGAAGCTTTCTTT. Protein product: CASSSPRGGNTEAFF.

In its sample, this clonotype was seen a few times. V usage is TRBV7-8 and J usage is TRBJ1-5; D gene uncertain. The CDR3 sequence is 13 residues long. Per the germline V gene, CDR1 is SGHVS and CDR2 is FQNEAQ. Trimming left V 1 base short and J 9 bases short, with 10 bases between. This CDR3 reads CASSLDGLRPQHF. For the CDR3, the DNA is TGTGCCAGCAGCTTAGATGGACTTCGGCCCCAGCATTTT.

J is TRBJ2-2 and V is TRBV4-3, with a weak D call TRBD2 (6 bases). V was clipped by 6 bases and J by 2 bases, with 10 bases between them. Looked up from germline, CDR1 is LGHNA and CDR2 is YSLEER. The CDR3 spans 14 residues. The CDR3 here is CASREGPNTGELFF. The CDR3 coding sequence is TGCGCCAGCAGGGAGGGACCTAACACCGGGGAGCTGTTTTTT.